This T cell receptor (beta chain) originates from a study of blood T cell repertoires in COVID-19. The data were produced by immunoSEQ multiplex PCR, yet TCRdb's version contains in-frame clones alone and is incomplete. The table shows a few hundred thousand clones, with 92% occurring only once. V shed 3 bases, J shed 5 bases, and the junction held 9 bases outside the gene matches. The CDR3 is 15 residues long. CDR1 is MDHEN and CDR2 is SYDVKM in the germline V gene. The sequenced sample was PBMCs or T cells enriched from blood (not recorded which). The V and J genes are TRBV28 and TRBJ1-2, with TRBD1 identical over 7 bases. The sequence was obtained from a woman aged 30 to 39 who had recovered from COVID-19. The CDR3 here is CASSLGQGGFYGYTF. CDR3 nucleotide sequence: TGTGCCAGCAGTTTGGGGCAGGGGGGATTTTATGGCTACACCTTC.